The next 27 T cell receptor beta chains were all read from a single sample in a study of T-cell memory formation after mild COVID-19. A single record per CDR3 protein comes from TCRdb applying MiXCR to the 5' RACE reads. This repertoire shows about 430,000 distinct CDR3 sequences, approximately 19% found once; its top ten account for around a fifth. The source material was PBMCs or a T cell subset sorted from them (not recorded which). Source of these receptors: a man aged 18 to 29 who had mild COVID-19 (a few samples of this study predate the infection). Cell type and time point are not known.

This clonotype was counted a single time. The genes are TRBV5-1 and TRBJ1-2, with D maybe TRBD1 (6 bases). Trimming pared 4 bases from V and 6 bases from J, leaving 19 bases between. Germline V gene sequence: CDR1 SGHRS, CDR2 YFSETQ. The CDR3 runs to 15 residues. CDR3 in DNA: TGCGCCAGCAGCCTGGAAGCAGACAGGCAGAATGGCTACACCTTC. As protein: CASSLEADRQNGYTF.

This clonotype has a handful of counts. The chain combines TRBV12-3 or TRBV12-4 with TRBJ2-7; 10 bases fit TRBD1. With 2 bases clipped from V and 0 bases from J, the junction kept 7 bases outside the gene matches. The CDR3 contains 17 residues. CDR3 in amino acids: CASSLSPGQGFSYEQYF. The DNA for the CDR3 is TGTGCCAGCAGTTTATCTCCGGGACAGGGGTTCTCCTACGAGCAGTACTTC.

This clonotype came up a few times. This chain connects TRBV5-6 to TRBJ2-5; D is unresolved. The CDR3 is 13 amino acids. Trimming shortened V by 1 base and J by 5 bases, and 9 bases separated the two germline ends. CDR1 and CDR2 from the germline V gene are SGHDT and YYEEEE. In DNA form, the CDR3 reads TGTGCCAGCAGCTTGCCAGCCAGGGAGACCCAGTACTTC. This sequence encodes CASSLPARETQYF. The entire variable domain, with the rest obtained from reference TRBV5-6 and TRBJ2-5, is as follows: DAGVTQSPTHLIKTRGQQVTLRCSPKSGHDTVSWYQQALGQGPQFIFQYYEEEERQRGNFPDRFSGHQFPNYSSELNVNALLLGDSALYLCASSLPARETQYFGPGTRLLVL.

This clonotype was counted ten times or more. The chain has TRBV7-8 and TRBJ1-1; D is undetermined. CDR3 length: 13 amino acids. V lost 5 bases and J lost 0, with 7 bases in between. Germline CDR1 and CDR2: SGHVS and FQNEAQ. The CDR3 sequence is CASSPLMNTEAFF. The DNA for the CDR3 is TGTGCCAGCAGCCCACTCATGAACACTGAAGCTTTCTTT.

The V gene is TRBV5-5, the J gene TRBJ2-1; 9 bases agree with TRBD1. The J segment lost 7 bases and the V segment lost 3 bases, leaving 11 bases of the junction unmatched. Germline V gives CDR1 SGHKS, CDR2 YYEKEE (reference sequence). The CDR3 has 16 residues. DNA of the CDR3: TGTGCCAGCAGCTCCAGACAGGGGGTTAATGTGAATGAGCAGTTCTTC. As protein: CASSSRQGVNVNEQFF.

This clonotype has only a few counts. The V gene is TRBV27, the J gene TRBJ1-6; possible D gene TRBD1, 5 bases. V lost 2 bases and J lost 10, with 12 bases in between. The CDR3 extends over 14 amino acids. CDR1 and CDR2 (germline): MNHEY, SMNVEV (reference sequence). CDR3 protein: CASSLQGRSSPLHF. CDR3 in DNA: TGTGCCAGCAGTTTACAGGGCCGATCCTCACCCCTCCACTTT.

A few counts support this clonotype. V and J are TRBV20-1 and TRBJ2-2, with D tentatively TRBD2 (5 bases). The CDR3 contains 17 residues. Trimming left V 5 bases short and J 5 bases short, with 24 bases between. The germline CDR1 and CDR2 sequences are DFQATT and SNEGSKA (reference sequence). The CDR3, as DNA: TGCAGTGCTCTACCGTCTTGGGGAGAAGTGTGGACCGGGGAGCTGTTTTTT. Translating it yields CSALPSWGEVWTGELFF.

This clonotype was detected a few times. CDR3 bases: TGCGCCAGCAGCCCGGGGCAGGAGGGCACAGATACGCAGTATTTT. Its translation is CASSPGQEGTDTQYF. The chain has TRBV5-1 and TRBJ2-3; D assignment may be TRBD1 or TRBD2 (5 bases each). CDR1 is SGHRS, CDR2 YFSETQ, per germline. Trimming removed 4 bases from V and 1 base from J, with 13 bases in between. CDR3 length: 15 amino acids.

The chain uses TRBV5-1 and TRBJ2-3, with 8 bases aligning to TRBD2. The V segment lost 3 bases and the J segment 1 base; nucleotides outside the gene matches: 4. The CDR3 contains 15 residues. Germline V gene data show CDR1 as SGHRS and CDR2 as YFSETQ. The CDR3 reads CASSWSSGGTDTQYF. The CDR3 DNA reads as TGCGCCAGCAGCTGGAGTAGCGGGGGCACAGATACGCAGTATTTT.

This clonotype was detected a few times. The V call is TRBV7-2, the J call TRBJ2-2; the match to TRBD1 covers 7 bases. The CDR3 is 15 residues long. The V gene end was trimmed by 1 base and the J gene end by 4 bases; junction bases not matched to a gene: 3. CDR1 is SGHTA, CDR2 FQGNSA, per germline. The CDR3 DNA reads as TGTGCCAGCAGCTTAGGGGCAGGGGGCACCGGGGAGCTGTTTTTT. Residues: CASSLGAGGTGELFF.

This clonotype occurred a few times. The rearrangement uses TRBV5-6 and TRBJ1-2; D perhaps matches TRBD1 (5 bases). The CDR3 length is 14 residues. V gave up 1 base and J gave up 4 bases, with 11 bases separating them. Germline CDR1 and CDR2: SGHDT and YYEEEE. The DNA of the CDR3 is TGTGCCAGCAGCTTGTGGAGGGGTGGCTATGGCTACACCTTC. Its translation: CASSLWRGGYGYTF.

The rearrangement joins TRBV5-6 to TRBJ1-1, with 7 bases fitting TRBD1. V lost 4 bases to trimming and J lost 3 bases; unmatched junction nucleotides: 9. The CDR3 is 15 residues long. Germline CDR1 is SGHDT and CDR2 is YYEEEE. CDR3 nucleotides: TGTGCCAGCAGCCCGCCTACAGGGGTGGACACTGAAGCTTTCTTT. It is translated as CASSPPTGVDTEAFF.

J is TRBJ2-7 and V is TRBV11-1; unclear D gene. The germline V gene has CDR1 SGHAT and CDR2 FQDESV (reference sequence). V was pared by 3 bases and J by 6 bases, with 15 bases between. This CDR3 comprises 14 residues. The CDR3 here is CASSFPWGGSEQYF. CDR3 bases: TGTGCCAGCAGCTTCCCTTGGGGTGGGTCCGAGCAGTACTTC.

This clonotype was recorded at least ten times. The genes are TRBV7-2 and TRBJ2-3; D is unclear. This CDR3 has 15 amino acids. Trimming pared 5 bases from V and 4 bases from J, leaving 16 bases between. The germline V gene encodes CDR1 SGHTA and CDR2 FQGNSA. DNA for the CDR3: TGTGCCAGCAGCACCTCCCTAGGAGCCCCAGATACGCAGTATTTT. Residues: CASSTSLGAPDTQYF.

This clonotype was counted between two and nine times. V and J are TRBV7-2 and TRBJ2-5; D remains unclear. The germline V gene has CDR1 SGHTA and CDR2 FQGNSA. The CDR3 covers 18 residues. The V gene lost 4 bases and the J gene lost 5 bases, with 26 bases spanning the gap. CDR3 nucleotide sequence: TGTGCCAGCAGCTCGCTTGGCCCCCGCTACCCCGTAGGGGAGACCCAGTACTTC. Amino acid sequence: CASSSLGPRYPVGETQYF.

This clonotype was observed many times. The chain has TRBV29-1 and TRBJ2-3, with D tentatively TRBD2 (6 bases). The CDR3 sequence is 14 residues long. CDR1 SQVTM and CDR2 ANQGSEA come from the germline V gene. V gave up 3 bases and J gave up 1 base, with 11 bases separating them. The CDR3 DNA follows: TGCAGCGTTGACGGCGGGGAAGGCACAGATACGCAGTATTTT. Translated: CSVDGGEGTDTQYF.

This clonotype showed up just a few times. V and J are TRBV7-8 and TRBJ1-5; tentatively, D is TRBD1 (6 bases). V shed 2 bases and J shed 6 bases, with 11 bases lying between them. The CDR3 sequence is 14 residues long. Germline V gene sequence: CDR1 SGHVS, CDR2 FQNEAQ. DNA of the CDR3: TGTGCCAGCAGCTTAAGGGACATTCGTCAGCCCCAGCATTTT. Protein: CASSLRDIRQPQHF.

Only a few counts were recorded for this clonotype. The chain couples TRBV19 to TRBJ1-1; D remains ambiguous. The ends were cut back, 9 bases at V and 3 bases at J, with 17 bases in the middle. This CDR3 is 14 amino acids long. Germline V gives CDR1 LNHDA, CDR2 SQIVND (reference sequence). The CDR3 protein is CASRPGFGHTEAFF. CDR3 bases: TGTGCCAGCAGACCGGGATTCGGCCACACTGAAGCTTTCTTT.

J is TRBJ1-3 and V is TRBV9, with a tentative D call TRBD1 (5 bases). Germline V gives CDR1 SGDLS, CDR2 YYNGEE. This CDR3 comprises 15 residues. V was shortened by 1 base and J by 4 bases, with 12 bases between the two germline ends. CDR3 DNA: TGTGCCAGCAGCGTACAGGGCTCTTCGGGAAACACCATATATTTT. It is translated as CASSVQGSSGNTIYF. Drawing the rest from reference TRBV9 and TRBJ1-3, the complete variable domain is DSGVTQTPKHLITATGQRVTLRCSPRSGDLSVYWYQQSLDQGLQFLIQYYNGEERAKGNILERFSAQQFPDLHSELNLSSLELGDSALYFCASSVQGSSGNTIYFGEGSWLTVV.

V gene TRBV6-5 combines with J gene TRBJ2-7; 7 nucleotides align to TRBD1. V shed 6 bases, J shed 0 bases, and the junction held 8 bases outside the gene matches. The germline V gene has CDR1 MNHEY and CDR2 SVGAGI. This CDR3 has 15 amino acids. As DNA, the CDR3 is TGTGCCAGCAGCTCCTCCGGGACAGTCTCCTACGAGCAGTACTTC. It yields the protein CASSSSGTVSYEQYF.

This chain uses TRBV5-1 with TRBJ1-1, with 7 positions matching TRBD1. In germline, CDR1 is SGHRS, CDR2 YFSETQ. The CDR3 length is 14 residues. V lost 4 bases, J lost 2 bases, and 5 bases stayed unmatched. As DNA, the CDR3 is TGCGCCAGCAGCGCAAGACAGGGAAACACTGAAGCTTTCTTT. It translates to CASSARQGNTEAFF.

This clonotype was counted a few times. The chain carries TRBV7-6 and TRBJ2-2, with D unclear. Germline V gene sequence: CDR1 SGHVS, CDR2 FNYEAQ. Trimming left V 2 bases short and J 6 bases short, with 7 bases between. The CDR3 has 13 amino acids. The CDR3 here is CASSLPTAGELFF. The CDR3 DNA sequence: TGTGCCAGCAGCTTACCCACAGCCGGGGAGCTGTTTTTT.

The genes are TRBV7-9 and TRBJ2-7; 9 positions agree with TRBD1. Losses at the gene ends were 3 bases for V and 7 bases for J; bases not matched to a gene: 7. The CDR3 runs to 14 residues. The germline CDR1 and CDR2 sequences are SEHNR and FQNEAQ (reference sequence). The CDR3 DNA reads TGTGCCAGCAGCTTTACAGGGGGCGCGGAGGAGCAGTACGTC. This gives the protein CASSFTGGAEEQYV.

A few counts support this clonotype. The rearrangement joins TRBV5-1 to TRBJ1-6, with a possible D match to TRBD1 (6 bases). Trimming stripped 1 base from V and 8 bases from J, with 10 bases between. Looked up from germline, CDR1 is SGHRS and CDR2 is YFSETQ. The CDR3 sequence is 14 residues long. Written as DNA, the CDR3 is TGCGCCAGCAGCTTGCACAGGGACGATTCACCCCTCCACTTT. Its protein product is CASSLHRDDSPLHF.

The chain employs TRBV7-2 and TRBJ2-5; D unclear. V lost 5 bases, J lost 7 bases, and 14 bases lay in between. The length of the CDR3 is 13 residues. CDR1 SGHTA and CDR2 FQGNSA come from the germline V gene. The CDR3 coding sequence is TGTGCCAGCAGCCGGTTAAAAAGTTCGACCCAGTACTTC. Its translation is CASSRLKSSTQYF.

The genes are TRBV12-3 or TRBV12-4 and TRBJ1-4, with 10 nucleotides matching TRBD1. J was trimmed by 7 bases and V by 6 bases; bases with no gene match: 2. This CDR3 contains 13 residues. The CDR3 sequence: CASSRDRGEKLFF. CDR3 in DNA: TGTGCCAGCAGCCGGGACAGGGGTGAAAAACTGTTTTTT.

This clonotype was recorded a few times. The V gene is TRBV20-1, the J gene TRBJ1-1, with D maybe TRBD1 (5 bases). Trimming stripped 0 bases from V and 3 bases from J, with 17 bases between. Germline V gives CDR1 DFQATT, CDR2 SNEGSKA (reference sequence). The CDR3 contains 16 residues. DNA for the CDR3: TGCAGTGCTAGAGACTCATTAAACGGGGGGGACACTGAAGCTTTCTTT. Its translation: CSARDSLNGGDTEAFF.